This entry concerns a single T cell receptor beta chain. Its target is not known. Method: immunoSEQ multiplex PCR; TCRdb's copy keeps in-frame clones and lacks some. The table records around 140,000 clones, approximately 93% of them present only once. This specimen comes from a study of T cell responses to AZD1222 COVID-19 vaccine. The CDR3 is 16 residues long. From germline, CDR1 is WNHNN and CDR2 SYGVQD (reference sequence). V lost 2 bases and J 5 bases, leaving 15 bases between the germline ends. Study findings and constraints: At study baseline, merely several AZD1222 recipients were seropositive. Dominant CD4 TCR responses targeted spike regions 160-218 and 743-854. Clonal diversity was possibly underestimated; the donors were predominantly white British and more often female. Two AZD1222 doses significantly raised spike-specific TCR breadth and depth over controls.

The clonotype originates from an adult who had recovered from COVID-19. The sample in question was peripheral blood, obtained after recovery from COVID-19. This chain links TRBV10-1 with TRBJ2-2, with D maybe TRBD1 (5 bases). CDR3 protein: CASSEPQGSRTGELFF. In DNA form, the CDR3 reads TGCGCCAGCAGTGAGCCCCAGGGAAGTAGGACCGGGGAGCTGTTTTTT.